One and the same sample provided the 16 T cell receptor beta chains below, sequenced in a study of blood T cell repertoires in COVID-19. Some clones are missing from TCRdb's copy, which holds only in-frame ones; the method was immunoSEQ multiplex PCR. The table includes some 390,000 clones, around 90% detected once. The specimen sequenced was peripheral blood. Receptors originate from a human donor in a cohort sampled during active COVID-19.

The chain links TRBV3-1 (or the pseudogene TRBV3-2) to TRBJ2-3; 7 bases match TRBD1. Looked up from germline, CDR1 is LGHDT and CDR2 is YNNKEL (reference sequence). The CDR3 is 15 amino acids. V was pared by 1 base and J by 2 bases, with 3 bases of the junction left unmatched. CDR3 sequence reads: CASSQGGQPTDTQYF. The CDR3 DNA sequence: TGTGCCAGCAGCCAAGGGGGACAGCCCACAGATACGCAGTATTTT.

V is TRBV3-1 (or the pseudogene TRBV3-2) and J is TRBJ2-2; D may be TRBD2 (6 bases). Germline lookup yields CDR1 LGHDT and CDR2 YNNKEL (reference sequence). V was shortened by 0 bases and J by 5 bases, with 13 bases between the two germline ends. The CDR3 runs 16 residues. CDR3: CASSQDRRAATGELFF. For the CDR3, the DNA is TGTGCCAGCAGCCAAGATCGGAGGGCGGCGACCGGGGAGCTGTTTTTT.

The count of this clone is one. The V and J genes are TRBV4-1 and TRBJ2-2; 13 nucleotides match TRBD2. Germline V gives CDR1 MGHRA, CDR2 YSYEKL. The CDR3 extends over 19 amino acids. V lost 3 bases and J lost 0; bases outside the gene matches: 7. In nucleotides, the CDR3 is TGCGCCAGCAGCCATGACGGACTAGCGGGGGTGGCGAACACCGGGGAGCTGTTTTTT. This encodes CASSHDGLAGVANTGELFF.

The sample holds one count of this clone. The CDR3 DNA is TGTGCCAGCAGTCTCGGACTAGCGGGAGGGACTAGCACAGATACGCAGTATTTT. It is translated as CASSLGLAGGTSTDTQYF. The chain employs TRBV27 and TRBJ2-3, with TRBD2 matching 15 bases. This CDR3 has 18 residues. The germline V gene has CDR1 MNHEY and CDR2 SMNVEV (reference sequence). V gave up 5 bases and J gave up 0 bases; unmatched junction bases: 6.

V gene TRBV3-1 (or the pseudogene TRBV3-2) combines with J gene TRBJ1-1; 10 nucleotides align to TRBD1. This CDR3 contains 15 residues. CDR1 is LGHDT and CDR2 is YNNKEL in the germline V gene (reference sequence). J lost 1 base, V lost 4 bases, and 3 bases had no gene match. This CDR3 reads CASSPGDRGNTEAFF. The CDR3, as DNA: TGTGCCAGCAGCCCGGGGGACAGGGGGAACACTGAAGCTTTCTTT.

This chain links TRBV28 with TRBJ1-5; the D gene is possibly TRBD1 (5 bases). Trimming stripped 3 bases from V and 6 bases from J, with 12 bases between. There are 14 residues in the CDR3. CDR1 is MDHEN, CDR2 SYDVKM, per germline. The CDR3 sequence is CASSFAGLSQPQHF. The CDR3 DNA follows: TGTGCCAGCAGTTTTGCGGGGCTAAGTCAGCCCCAGCATTTT.

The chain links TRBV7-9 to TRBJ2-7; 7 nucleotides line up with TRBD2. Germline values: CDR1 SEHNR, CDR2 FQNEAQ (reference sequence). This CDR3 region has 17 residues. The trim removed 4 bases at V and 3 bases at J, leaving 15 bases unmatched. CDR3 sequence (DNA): TGTGCCAGCAGCTCATCCATTCGAGGACGGGGGGACTACGAGCAGTACTTC. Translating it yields CASSSSIRGRGDYEQYF.

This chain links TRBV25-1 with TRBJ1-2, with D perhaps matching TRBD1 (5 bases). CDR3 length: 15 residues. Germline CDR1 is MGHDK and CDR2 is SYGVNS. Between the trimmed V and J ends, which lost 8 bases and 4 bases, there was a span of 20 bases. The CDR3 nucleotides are TGTGCCAGCTTTCCCAGGGCACGGAGGGGCTATGGCTACACCTTC. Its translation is CASFPRARRGYGYTF.

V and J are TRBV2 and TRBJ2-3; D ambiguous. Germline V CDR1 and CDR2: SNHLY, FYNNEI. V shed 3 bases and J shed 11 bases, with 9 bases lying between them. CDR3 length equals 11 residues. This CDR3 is CASSEQAQQYF. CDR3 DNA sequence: TGTGCCAGCAGTGAGCAGGCCCAGCAGTATTTT. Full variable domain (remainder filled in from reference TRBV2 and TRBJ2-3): EPEVTQTPSHQVTQMGQEVILRCVPISNHLYFYWYRQILGQKVEFLVSFYNNEISEKSEIFDDQFSVERPDGSNFTLKIRSTKLEDSAMYFCASSEQAQQYFGPGTRLTVL.

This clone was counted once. The CDR3 region is CAYLIRDRDYEQYF. CDR3 nucleotides: TGTGCCTACTTAATTCGGGACAGGGATTACGAGCAGTACTTC. The chain carries TRBV30 and TRBJ2-7, with 9 bases identical to TRBD1. V lost 7 bases to trimming and J lost 4 bases; unmatched junction nucleotides: 11. The CDR3 loop spans 14 amino acids. The germline V gene encodes CDR1 GTSNPN and CDR2 SVGIG (reference sequence). Based on the CDR3 plus reference TRBV30 and TRBJ2-7, the full variable domain is SQTIHQWPATLVQPVGSPLSLECTVEGTSNPNLYWYRQAAGRGLQLLFYSVGIGQISSEVPQNLSASRPQDRQFILSSKKLLLSDSGFYLCAYLIRDRDYEQYFGPGTRLTVT.

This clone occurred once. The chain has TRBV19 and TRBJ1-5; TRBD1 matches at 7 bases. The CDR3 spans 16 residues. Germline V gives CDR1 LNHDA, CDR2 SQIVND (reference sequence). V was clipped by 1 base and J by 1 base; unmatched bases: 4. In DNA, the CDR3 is TGTGCCAGTAGTATAGGAGGGGGCAGAAGCAATCAGCCCCAGCATTTT. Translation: CASSIGGGRSNQPQHF. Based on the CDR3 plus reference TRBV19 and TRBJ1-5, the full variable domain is DGGITQSPKYLFRKEGQNVTLSCEQNLNHDAMYWYRQDPGQGLRLIYYSQIVNDFQKGDIAEGYSVSREKKESFPLTVTSAQKNPTAFYLCASSIGGGRSNQPQHFGDGTRLSIL.

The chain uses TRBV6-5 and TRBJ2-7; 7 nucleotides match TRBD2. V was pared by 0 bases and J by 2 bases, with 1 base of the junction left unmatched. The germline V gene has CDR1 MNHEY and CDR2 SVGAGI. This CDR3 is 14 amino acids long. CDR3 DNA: TGTGCCAGCAGTTACTCCGGGAGGCCCTACGAGCAGTACTTC. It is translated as CASSYSGRPYEQYF.

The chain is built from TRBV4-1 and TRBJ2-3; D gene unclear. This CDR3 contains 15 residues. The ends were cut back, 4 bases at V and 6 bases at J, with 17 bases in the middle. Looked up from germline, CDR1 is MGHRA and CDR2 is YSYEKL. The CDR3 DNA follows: TGCGCCAGCAGCCCCTCCGGCGGAATCGCGGATACGCAGTATTTT. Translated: CASSPSGGIADTQYF.

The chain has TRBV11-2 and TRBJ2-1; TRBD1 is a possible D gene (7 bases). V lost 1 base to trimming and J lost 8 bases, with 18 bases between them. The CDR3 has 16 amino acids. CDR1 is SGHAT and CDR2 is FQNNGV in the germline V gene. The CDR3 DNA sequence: TGTGCCAGCAGCTTAGGAGGGCCAGGGGGGTGGTATGAGCAGTTCTTC. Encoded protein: CASSLGGPGGWYEQFF.

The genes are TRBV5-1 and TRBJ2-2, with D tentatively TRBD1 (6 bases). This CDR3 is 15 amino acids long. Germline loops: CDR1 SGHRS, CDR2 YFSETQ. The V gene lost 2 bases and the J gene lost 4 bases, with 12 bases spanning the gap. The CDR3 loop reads CASSFLTGSTGELFF. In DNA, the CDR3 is TGCGCCAGCAGCTTCTTGACAGGTTCCACCGGGGAGCTGTTTTTT.

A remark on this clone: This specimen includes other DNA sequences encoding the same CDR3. The CDR3 nucleotides read TGTGCCAGCAGCTTAGAGGGCGATGGCTACACCTTC. Translating it yields CASSLEGDGYTF. The chain has TRBV11-2 and TRBJ1-2; D not resolved. CDR1 and CDR2 from the germline V gene are SGHAT and FQNNGV. The CDR3 is made up of 12 amino acids. Trimming pared 0 bases from V and 6 bases from J, leaving 5 bases between.